This entry lists 30 T cell receptor beta chains sequenced from one sample in a study of OX40 agonist ivuxolimab in advanced cancers. Sequencing used immunoSEQ multiplex PCR; TCRdb keeps in-frame clones, though not all of them. The sample consists of approximately 58,000 clones, approximately 90% of them appearing once. The sequenced sample was CD4+ or CD8+ T cells sorted from blood, obtained in a trial of the OX40 agonist ivuxolimab. The receptors come from an adult with an advanced solid tumor such as melanoma, head and neck, liver or kidney cancer.

The chain links TRBV15 to TRBJ2-7, with 7 nucleotides matching TRBD2. The trim removed 0 bases at V and 6 bases at J, leaving 5 bases unmatched. CDR1 and CDR2 from the germline V gene are LNHNV and YYDKDF (reference sequence). This CDR3 contains 14 residues. The CDR3 is CATSRDRGGGEQYF. In nucleotides, the CDR3 is TGTGCCACCAGCAGAGATAGGGGCGGGGGCGAGCAGTACTTC.

The chain joins TRBV4-2 to TRBJ2-2; TRBD1 agrees at 7 bases. After removal of 2 bases from V and 2 bases from J, the junction contained 8 bases not matched to a gene. Germline V gene lookup returns CDR1 LGHNA and CDR2 YNFKEQ. CDR3 length: 17 amino acids. The CDR3 sequence is CASSQPDRVTNTGELFF. CDR3 bases: TGTGCCAGCAGCCAACCCGACAGGGTCACCAACACCGGGGAGCTGTTTTTT.

This rearrangement joins TRBV5-1 to TRBJ2-7; unclear D gene. The CDR3 length is 15 residues. V lost 4 bases and J lost 5, with 19 bases in between. The germline V gene has CDR1 SGHRS and CDR2 YFSETQ. The CDR3 sequence is CASSPQTSQVDEQYF. CDR3 DNA: TGCGCCAGCAGCCCGCAGACGAGTCAAGTCGACGAGCAGTACTTC.

The chain employs TRBV7-9 and TRBJ2-3; 8 bases map to TRBD1. The CDR3 consists of 16 residues. V shed 1 base and J 2 bases; nucleotides not matched to a gene: 5. The germline V gene encodes CDR1 SEHNR and CDR2 FQNEAQ (reference sequence). CDR3: CASSLDPGQVTDTQYF. CDR3 nucleotides: TGTGCCAGCAGCTTAGATCCGGGACAGGTCACAGATACGCAGTATTTT. Looking up the rest from reference TRBV7-9 and TRBJ2-3 gives the full variable domain: DTGVSQNPRHKITKRGQNVTFRCDPISEHNRLYWYRQTLGQGPEFLTYFQNEAQLEKSRLLSDRFSAERPKGSFSTLEIQRTEQGDSAMYLCASSLDPGQVTDTQYFGPGTRLTVL.

J is TRBJ2-1 and V is TRBV27; 8 bases are a match to TRBD2. CDR3 length: 18 amino acids. V shed 3 bases and J 0 bases; nucleotides not matched to a gene: 10. Per the germline V gene, CDR1 is MNHEY and CDR2 is SMNVEV (reference sequence). The CDR3 loop is CASSFGLAATSSYNEQFF. The CDR3 DNA reads as TGTGCCAGCAGTTTCGGACTAGCAGCGACTAGCTCCTACAATGAGCAGTTCTTC.

This rearrangement joins TRBV7-2 to TRBJ1-1; D unclear. V lost 5 bases, J lost 8 bases, and 9 bases lay in between. Germline CDR1 reads SGHTA; CDR2 reads FQGNSA. This CDR3 region has 11 residues. DNA of the CDR3: TGTGCCAGCAGCATTGACGGAGAAGCTTTCTTT. Protein: CASSIDGEAFF.

CDR3 loop: CASSWDSILDTQYF. The DNA of the CDR3 is TGCGCCAGCAGCTGGGACAGTATATTGGATACGCAGTATTTT. The chain carries TRBV5-1 and TRBJ2-3; 7 bases align to TRBD1. In germline, CDR1 is SGHRS, CDR2 YFSETQ. There are 14 residues in the CDR3. Losses at the gene ends were 3 bases for V and 6 bases for J; bases not matched to a gene: 7.

This chain joins TRBV9 and TRBJ2-1; weak D call: TRBD1 (6 bases). The germline gives CDR1 SGDLS, CDR2 YYNGEE. This CDR3 is built from 15 residues. Trimming stripped 3 bases from V and 4 bases from J, with 14 bases between. This CDR3 reads CASSAGQSIYNEQFF. CDR3 in DNA: TGTGCCAGCAGCGCCGGACAGAGTATATACAATGAGCAGTTCTTC.

The chain couples TRBV4-1 to TRBJ2-5; D unclear. V lost 2 bases to trimming and J lost 7 bases, with 14 bases between them. Per the germline V gene, CDR1 is MGHRA and CDR2 is YSYEKL. The CDR3 runs 14 residues. This chain's CDR3 is CASSQLWPLGTQYF. CDR3 coding DNA: TGCGCCAGCAGCCAATTGTGGCCTCTCGGGACCCAGTACTTC.

The V and J genes are TRBV25-1 and TRBJ2-1, with D possibly being TRBD2 (5 bases). The CDR3 is 18 amino acids. CDR1 MGHDK and CDR2 SYGVNS come from the germline V gene. Trimming removed 2 bases from V and 6 bases from J, with 23 bases in between. The CDR3 sequence is CASSERSIALGNSNEQFF. The CDR3 DNA reads as TGTGCCAGCAGTGAACGATCGATAGCACTCGGGAACTCCAATGAGCAGTTCTTC.

The chain is built from TRBV5-1 and TRBJ2-1; D not resolved. This CDR3 spans 12 amino acids. Germline V gene sequence: CDR1 SGHRS, CDR2 YFSETQ. The V gene lost 0 bases and the J gene lost 8 bases, with 6 bases spanning the gap. The CDR3 nucleotides read TGCGCCAGCAGCTTGGGTTACGATGAGCAGTTCTTC. Its translation: CASSLGYDEQFF. Full variable domain (missing parts from reference TRBV5-1 and TRBJ2-1): KAGVTQTPRYLIKTRGQQVTLSCSPISGHRSVSWYQQTPGQGLQFLFEYFSETQRNKGNFPGRFSGRQFSNSRSEMNVSTLELGDSALYLCASSLGYDEQFFGPGTRLTVL.

This clone came up a few times. The rearrangement links TRBV11-2 to TRBJ2-7, with D possibly being TRBD1 (5 bases). In germline, CDR1 is SGHAT, CDR2 FQNNGV. Trimming cost V 1 base and J 7 bases, with 5 bases left between them. The CDR3 contains 11 residues. The CDR3 sequence: CASSLAGEQYF. CDR3 coding DNA: TGTGCCAGCAGCTTAGCAGGGGAGCAGTACTTC.

V usage is TRBV6-6 and J usage is TRBJ2-7, with TRBD1 identical over 8 bases. The CDR3 runs 13 residues. CDR1 and CDR2 from the germline V gene are MNHNY and SVGAGI (reference sequence). The V and J ends lost 5 bases and 5 bases, in that order; junction bases with no gene match: 5. The CDR3 loop is CASSRTGSDEQYF. The CDR3 DNA is TGTGCCAGCAGTAGGACAGGGAGCGACGAGCAGTACTTC.

V and J are TRBV19 and TRBJ1-2; D uncertain. The CDR3 covers 13 residues. The germline gives CDR1 LNHDA, CDR2 SQIVND (reference sequence). V dropped 3 bases and J dropped 2 bases, with 7 bases sitting between them. The CDR3 region is CASSMGRNYGYTF. The CDR3 DNA sequence: TGTGCCAGTAGTATGGGCAGGAACTATGGCTACACCTTC. Full variable domain (remainder filled in from reference TRBV19 and TRBJ1-2): DGGITQSPKYLFRKEGQNVTLSCEQNLNHDAMYWYRQDPGQGLRLIYYSQIVNDFQKGDIAEGYSVSREKKESFPLTVTSAQKNPTAFYLCASSMGRNYGYTFGSGTRLTVV.

CDR3: CASSIGGQNNEQFF. Here the CDR3 DNA reads TGTGCCAGTAGTATAGGGGGGCAGAACAATGAGCAGTTCTTC. The V call is TRBV19, the J call TRBJ2-1; the D gene is possibly TRBD1 (6 bases). Germline V gives CDR1 LNHDA, CDR2 SQIVND (reference sequence). The CDR3 is made up of 14 amino acids. V dropped 1 base and J dropped 5 bases, with 9 bases sitting between them.

The chain couples TRBV7-2 to TRBJ1-1, with TRBD1 identical over 8 bases. Per germline, CDR1 SGHTA and CDR2 FQGNSA. The CDR3 runs to 13 residues. The V and J ends lost 3 bases and 10 bases, in that order; junction bases with no gene match: 7. The CDR3 DNA follows: TGTGCCAGCAGCTTGTGGCCAGGGGGCGCAGCTTTCTTT. Encoded protein: CASSLWPGGAAFF.

The V call is TRBV7-9, the J call TRBJ2-1, with D possibly called TRBD1 or TRBD2 (5 bases each). Germline loops: CDR1 SEHNR, CDR2 FQNEAQ (reference sequence). Between the trimmed V and J ends, which lost 4 bases and 4 bases, there was a span of 8 bases. The CDR3 is made up of 13 amino acids. The CDR3 is CASSWGSYNEQFF. In nucleotides, the CDR3 is TGTGCCAGCAGCTGGGGGAGTTACAATGAGCAGTTCTTC.

This clone was counted once. The gene calls are TRBV9 and TRBJ2-1, with 7 bases aligning to TRBD2. Germline V CDR1 and CDR2: SGDLS, YYNGEE. Trimming removed 3 bases from V and 5 bases from J; junction bases left unmatched: 14. This CDR3 is 17 amino acids long. As DNA, the CDR3 is TGTGCCAGCAGCGCGTACCCGGACGGGGGGACCGACAATGAGCAGTTCTTC. It is translated as CASSAYPDGGTDNEQFF. The full variable domain, its missing parts supplied by reference TRBV9 and TRBJ2-1, is DSGVTQTPKHLITATGQRVTLRCSPRSGDLSVYWYQQSLDQGLQFLIQYYNGEERAKGNILERFSAQQFPDLHSELNLSSLELGDSALYFCASSAYPDGGTDNEQFFGPGTRLTVL.

V is TRBV4-1 and J is TRBJ1-2; 7 nucleotides line up with TRBD1. After removal of 0 bases from V and 6 bases from J, the junction contained 10 bases not matched to a gene. The germline CDR1 and CDR2 sequences are MGHRA and YSYEKL. This CDR3 is 16 amino acids long. The CDR3 DNA reads TGCGCCAGCAGCCAAGATAGGGCAGGGGGTATGCATGGCTACACCTTC. It is translated as CASSQDRAGGMHGYTF.

The gene calls are TRBV19 and TRBJ1-1, with 9 bases identical to TRBD1. Germline trimming cut 6 bases from V and 6 bases from J; bases unmatched to any gene: 8. The CDR3 totals 14 residues. Germline V gene lookup returns CDR1 LNHDA and CDR2 SQIVND (reference sequence). In nucleotides, the CDR3 is TGTGCCAGTAGCATCACAGGGGGCAAGGCTGAAGCTTTCTTT. Its translation: CASSITGGKAEAFF.

This clone appeared a single time. The chain uses TRBV28 and TRBJ1-2; TRBD1 agrees at 9 bases. V lost 3 bases, J lost 5 bases, and 7 bases stayed unmatched. Germline CDR1 MDHEN, CDR2 SYDVKM. This CDR3 has 15 residues. This CDR3 is CASSLVRTGAYGYTF. For the CDR3, the DNA is TGTGCCAGCAGTTTGGTCCGGACAGGGGCGTATGGCTACACCTTC.

This chain uses TRBV13 with TRBJ2-3, with a tentative D call TRBD1 (5 bases). V dropped 4 bases and J dropped 1 base, with 9 bases sitting between them. This CDR3 contains 14 residues. Germline CDR1 PRHDT, CDR2 FYEKMQ (reference sequence). DNA of the CDR3: TGTGCCAGCAGCTCAGGGTTAGGCACAGATACGCAGTATTTT. Residues: CASSSGLGTDTQYF. Filled out from reference TRBV13 and TRBJ2-3, the complete variable domain reads AAGVIQSPRHLIKEKRETATLKCYPIPRHDTVYWYQQGPGQDPQFLISFYEKMQSDKGSIPDRFSAQQFSDYHSELNMSSLELGDSALYFCASSSGLGTDTQYFGPGTRLTVL.

V gene TRBV13 combines with J gene TRBJ1-1; no clear D gene. The germline V and J ends were trimmed by 6 bases and 0 bases, with 8 bases remaining between them. The CDR3 length is 13 residues. Per the germline V gene, CDR1 is PRHDT and CDR2 is FYEKMQ (reference sequence). Here the CDR3 reads CASRDSLNTEAFF. The CDR3, as DNA: TGTGCCAGCAGGGACTCTTTGAACACTGAAGCTTTCTTT.

This clone came up a few times. This chain connects TRBV9 to TRBJ2-2; TRBD1 is a possible D gene (5 bases). V was clipped by 0 bases and J by 6 bases, with 15 bases between them. The germline CDR1 and CDR2 sequences are SGDLS and YYNGEE. The CDR3 runs to 16 residues. The CDR3 sequence is CASSVEARAVPGELFF. In DNA form, the CDR3 reads TGTGCCAGCAGCGTAGAGGCCAGGGCGGTGCCCGGGGAGCTGTTTTTT.

The V call is TRBV11-2, the J call TRBJ2-7; 9 bases are a match to TRBD2. Germline V CDR1 and CDR2: SGHAT, FQNNGV. This CDR3 is built from 16 residues. V shed 1 base, J shed 4 bases, and the junction held 8 bases outside the gene matches. CDR3 DNA: TGTGCCAGCAGCTTAGTTGCGGGAGGGCATTTATACGAGCAGTACTTC. It yields the protein CASSLVAGGHLYEQYF.

In DNA, the CDR3 is TGTGCCAGCAGTTACTCGCGCGCAGATACGCAGTATTTT. Residues: CASSYSRADTQYF. The chain employs TRBV6-5 and TRBJ2-3; no definite D call. V was clipped by 0 bases and J by 4 bases, with 5 bases between them. Germline V gene data show CDR1 as MNHEY and CDR2 as SVGAGI. CDR3 size: 13 residues.

The rearrangement uses TRBV19 and TRBJ2-1, with D perhaps TRBD2 (5 bases). The V end lost 6 bases, the J end lost 4 bases, and 10 bases lay between the germline ends. Germline CDR1 is LNHDA and CDR2 is SQIVND (reference sequence). CDR3 length equals 13 residues. For the CDR3, the DNA is TGTGCCAGTAGCGGGAACAATTACAATGAGCAGTTCTTC. Residues: CASSGNNYNEQFF.

This CDR3 reads CAISDKREYGTDTQYF. Here the CDR3 DNA reads TGTGCCATCAGTGATAAGCGGGAGTACGGCACAGATACGCAGTATTTT. The chain employs TRBV10-3 and TRBJ2-3, with 8 bases fitting TRBD2. The CDR3 has 16 residues. Germline-derived CDR1 and CDR2 are ENHRY and SYGVKD. Trimming removed 3 bases from V and 1 base from J; junction bases left unmatched: 6.

The rearrangement uses TRBV5-1 and TRBJ2-7, with D maybe TRBD2 (5 bases). This CDR3 comprises 11 residues. Germline CDR1 is SGHRS and CDR2 is YFSETQ. Trimming shortened V by 4 bases and J by 6 bases, and 8 bases separated the two germline ends. The CDR3 bases are TGCGCCAGCAGCCTTGGACTCGAGCAGTACTTC. Protein product: CASSLGLEQYF.

This clone was counted a single time. The chain couples TRBV10-1 to TRBJ2-1; D not resolved. The CDR3 length is 17 residues. Trimming took 4 bases from V and 0 from J, leaving 16 bases between them. Germline V lookup: CDR1 WNHNN, CDR2 SYGVQD (reference sequence). The CDR3 loop reads CASSGRRAASSYNEQFF. Here the CDR3 DNA reads TGCGCCAGCAGTGGTAGACGGGCGGCAAGCTCCTACAATGAGCAGTTCTTC.